This passage covers 15 T cell receptor beta chains from one sample sequenced in a study of cytomegalovirus exposure and HLA in healthy donors. Some clones are missing from TCRdb's copy, which holds only in-frame ones; the method was immunoSEQ multiplex PCR. The table includes 250,000 to 350,000 clones, 86% detected once. Sequencing was carried out using PBMCs. All receptors derive from a woman under 30 in good health and CMV-seronegative.

V and J are TRBV28 and TRBJ1-5; D not resolved. This CDR3 has 19 amino acids. Germline V gives CDR1 MDHEN, CDR2 SYDVKM. Trimming pared 7 bases from V and 5 bases from J, leaving 30 bases between. CDR3 amino acids: CASTTHSGLGSISDQPQHF. The CDR3 DNA sequence: TGTGCCAGCACCACCCACTCTGGGCTGGGTTCGATTTCGGATCAGCCCCAGCATTTT.

The gene calls are TRBV9 and TRBJ2-7, with D possibly being TRBD2 (5 bases). Trimming stripped 0 bases from V and 7 bases from J, with 14 bases between. Per germline, CDR1 SGDLS and CDR2 YYNGEE. The CDR3 runs 14 residues. The CDR3 coding sequence is TGTGCCAGCAGCGTAGCTCCCCAACCGGGAGAGCAGTACTTC. Translation gives CASSVAPQPGEQYF. Full variable domain (remainder filled in from reference TRBV9 and TRBJ2-7): DSGVTQTPKHLITATGQRVTLRCSPRSGDLSVYWYQQSLDQGLQFLIQYYNGEERAKGNILERFSAQQFPDLHSELNLSSLELGDSALYFCASSVAPQPGEQYFGPGTRLTVT.

This chain connects TRBV2 to TRBJ1-5; 12 bases are shared with TRBD1. Looked up from germline, CDR1 is SNHLY and CDR2 is FYNNEI. CDR3 length equals 15 residues. Unmatched junction bases numbered 5, after V lost 5 bases and J lost 6 bases. The DNA of the CDR3 is TGTGCCAGCAGTTGGGACAGGGGGCAGGGTCAGCCCCAGCATTTT. This codes for CASSWDRGQGQPQHF.

The genes are TRBV27 and TRBJ2-2; tentatively, D is TRBD2 (5 bases). CDR1 MNHEY and CDR2 SMNVEV come from the germline V gene (reference sequence). The CDR3 is 14 amino acids. V lost 2 bases and J 6 bases, leaving 10 bases between the germline ends. CDR3 in DNA: TGTGCCAGCAGTTTACGGGGTACGGCCGGGGAGCTGTTTTTT. This translates into CASSLRGTAGELFF.

The rearrangement links TRBV7-9 to TRBJ1-1, with 7 bases matching TRBD1. This CDR3 contains 13 residues. The germline V gene has CDR1 SEHNR and CDR2 FQNEAQ (reference sequence). V trimming: 6 bases; J trimming: 4 bases; junction bases outside the gene matches: 5. The CDR3 DNA is TGTGCCAGCAGTCCCAGACAGGGCACTGAAGCTTTCTTT. It specifies CASSPRQGTEAFF.

Only one count was recorded for this clone. This chain connects TRBV7-3 to TRBJ2-3; D not certain. CDR3 length: 14 amino acids. Trimming pared 5 bases from V and 2 bases from J, leaving 11 bases between. Germline CDR1 is SGHTA and CDR2 is FQGTGA. The CDR3 bases are TGTGCCAGCAGCGCGAGAGGCACCACAGATACGCAGTATTTT. This translates into CASSARGTTDTQYF.

The chain joins TRBV7-6 to TRBJ2-7; possible D gene TRBD1, 6 bases. Trimming stripped 3 bases from V and 4 bases from J, with 34 bases between. Germline CDR1 and CDR2: SGHVS and FNYEAQ. The CDR3 is 21 residues long. CDR3 residues: CASSLGAYGDGAPVGSYEQYF. The CDR3 coding sequence is TGTGCCAGCAGCTTGGGGGCTTATGGGGACGGAGCGCCCGTTGGCAGTTACGAGCAGTACTTC.

The V call is TRBV28, the J call TRBJ2-5; the D gene is possibly TRBD2 (5 bases). The CDR3 runs to 12 residues. From germline, CDR1 is MDHEN and CDR2 SYDVKM. With 9 bases removed from V and 1 base from J, the gap between germline ends came to 9 bases. The CDR3 DNA reads as TGTGCCAGTCGACGGGGCCAAGAGACCCAGTACTTC. As protein: CASRRGQETQYF.

The J gene is TRBJ1-2, the V gene TRBV6-5, with 9 bases fitting TRBD1. V gave up 6 bases and J gave up 7 bases; unmatched junction bases: 6. CDR1 and CDR2 (germline): MNHEY, SVGAGI. The CDR3 is 13 residues long. CDR3 nucleotide sequence: TGTGCCAGCAGCCCCGGACAGGGGTCTGGCTACACCTTC. Translated: CASSPGQGSGYTF.

The chain links TRBV19 to TRBJ1-3; no firm D call. The CDR3 spans 13 residues. Trimming took off 7 bases at V and 0 bases at J, with 7 bases between the two ends. CDR1 LNHDA and CDR2 SQIVND come from the germline V gene (reference sequence). CDR3 in DNA: TGTGCCAGTACGACATTCTCTGGAAACACCATATATTTT. This sequence encodes CASTTFSGNTIYF.

The rearrangement joins TRBV2 to TRBJ2-7, with a weak D call TRBD1 (6 bases). Germline V lookup: CDR1 SNHLY, CDR2 FYNNEI. V was trimmed by 6 bases and J by 9 bases, leaving 18 bases between them. CDR3 length: 13 amino acids. In DNA form, the CDR3 reads TGTGCCAGCAGCGCCGCACAGGGAAGCGGGCAGTACTTC. Translated: CASSAAQGSGQYF.

The chain carries TRBV18 and TRBJ2-1; a weak D match, TRBD1 (5 bases). CDR3 length: 14 residues. The germline V gene has CDR1 KGHSH and CDR2 LQKENI. The V gene lost 4 bases and the J gene lost 4 bases, with 11 bases spanning the gap. The CDR3 protein is CASSHQGTYNEQFF. The CDR3 region has the DNA TGTGCCAGCTCACATCAGGGAACTTACAATGAGCAGTTCTTC.

The chain employs TRBV7-2 and TRBJ2-7, with 9 bases lining up with TRBD1. Germline CDR1 SGHTA, CDR2 FQGNSA. The CDR3 consists of 15 residues. Trimming removed 4 bases from V and 1 base from J; junction bases left unmatched: 5. The CDR3 reads CASSSPGTGSYEQYF. CDR3 coding DNA: TGTGCCAGCAGCTCCCCCGGGACAGGGTCCTACGAGCAGTACTTC.

The chain couples TRBV30 to TRBJ1-1; TRBD1 might be the D (6 bases). Germline V CDR1 and CDR2: GTSNPN, SVGIG (reference sequence). The CDR3 loop spans 13 amino acids. The V end was cut by 4 bases, the J end by 3 bases, with 12 bases between. The CDR3 nucleotides are TGTGCCTGGACCAAGGGGGGGGACACTGAAGCTTTCTTT. Protein: CAWTKGGDTEAFF.

The chain combines TRBV5-6 with TRBJ2-7, with 10 bases identical to TRBD2. Trimming at V came to 4 bases and at J to 3 bases, leaving 1 base not matched to a gene. There are 13 residues in the CDR3. Germline V gene data show CDR1 as SGHDT and CDR2 as YYEEEE. The CDR3: CASSRTSGYEQYF. CDR3 in DNA: TGTGCCAGCAGCCGGACTAGCGGCTACGAGCAGTACTTC.